Each of the 20 T cell receptor beta chains below was sequenced from the same sample in a study of cytomegalovirus exposure and HLA in healthy donors. Vbeta (60) and Jbeta (13) primers were used in the PCR. Generated by immunoSEQ multiplex PCR, the TCRdb table keeps only in-frame clones and is missing some. There are hundreds of thousands of clones in the sample; roughly 89% occur only once, and about 1% lies in the top ten. The sample comprised PBMCs. Receptor source: a woman aged 18-29 years in good health and CMV-seronegative.

The V call is TRBV5-1, the J call TRBJ1-1; D perhaps matches TRBD1 (6 bases). The CDR3 loop spans 14 amino acids. With 5 bases removed from V and 3 bases from J, the gap between germline ends came to 14 bases. Germline V gives CDR1 SGHRS, CDR2 YFSETQ. The DNA for the CDR3 is TGCGCCAGCAGAATTCTAGGGGGGGACACTGAAGCTTTCTTT. Protein sequence: CASRILGGDTEAFF. The variable domain in full, with the rest retrieved from reference TRBV5-1 and TRBJ1-1, is KAGVTQTPRYLIKTRGQQVTLSCSPISGHRSVSWYQQTPGQGLQFLFEYFSETQRNKGNFPGRFSGRQFSNSRSEMNVSTLELGDSALYLCASRILGGDTEAFFGQGTRLTVV.

The chain is built from TRBV19 and TRBJ1-5; 9 bases line up with TRBD1. This CDR3 spans 14 amino acids. Germline V gene data show CDR1 as LNHDA and CDR2 as SQIVND (reference sequence). Germline trimming cut 6 bases from V and 6 bases from J; bases unmatched to any gene: 6. The CDR3 DNA sequence: TGTGCCAGTAGGATGGGACAGGGAAGTCAGCCCCAGCATTTT. This translates into CASRMGQGSQPQHF.

The chain employs TRBV4-2 and TRBJ2-5; 8 bases fit TRBD2. Germline values: CDR1 LGHNA, CDR2 YNFKEQ. The V and J ends lost 4 bases and 4 bases, in that order; junction bases with no gene match: 20. The CDR3 has 19 residues. The CDR3 DNA reads as TGTGCCAGCAGCCCCCGCGGCTTTATTCGCGGGGGGTACGCAGAGACCCAGTACTTC. It codes for CASSPRGFIRGGYAETQYF.

The chain joins TRBV6-6 to TRBJ2-7, with 11 bases matching TRBD2. This CDR3 comprises 13 residues. Germline values: CDR1 MNHNY, CDR2 SVGAGI (reference sequence). Trimming removed 6 bases from V and 6 bases from J; junction bases left unmatched: 4. Here the CDR3 reads CASRTGTSGEQYF. The DNA of the CDR3 is TGTGCCAGCAGGACCGGGACTAGCGGCGAGCAGTACTTC.

V gene TRBV4-3 combines with J gene TRBJ2-1; TRBD2 agrees at 9 bases. Germline V gives CDR1 LGHNA, CDR2 YSLEER. Trimming took 1 base from V and 9 from J; bases not matched to a gene: 10. The CDR3 runs to 16 residues. The CDR3 DNA is TGCGCCAGCAGCCAAGCCCCGGGACTAGCCCTTCGTGAGCAGTTCTTC. Translating it yields CASSQAPGLALREQFF.

The chain couples TRBV9 to TRBJ1-2, with 7 positions matching TRBD1. The germline gives CDR1 SGDLS, CDR2 YYNGEE. CDR3 length: 15 amino acids. With 0 bases clipped from V and 0 bases from J, the junction kept 2 bases outside the gene matches. CDR3 nucleotides: TGTGCCAGCAGCGTAGGAGGGGGCTCTAACTATGGCTACACCTTC. This sequence encodes CASSVGGGSNYGYTF.

The chain links TRBV9 to TRBJ2-5; 11 positions match TRBD2. V gave up 4 bases and J gave up 2 bases; unmatched junction bases: 10. This CDR3 spans 17 amino acids. Looked up from germline, CDR1 is SGDLS and CDR2 is YYNGEE. The CDR3 spells CASSPRLAGKLQETQYF. In DNA form, the CDR3 reads TGTGCCAGCAGCCCTCGACTAGCGGGGAAACTACAAGAGACCCAGTACTTC.

The chain carries TRBV6-6 and TRBJ2-7; the D gene is possibly TRBD2 (6 bases). CDR3 length: 13 residues. The germline gives CDR1 MNHNY, CDR2 SVGAGI (reference sequence). Trimming removed 6 bases from V and 2 bases from J, with 11 bases in between. CDR3 nucleotide sequence: TGTGCCAGCAGCCAAGGAGGGGCCTACGAGCAGTACTTC. Translation gives CASSQGGAYEQYF.

In its sample, this clone was seen once. The J gene is TRBJ1-2, the V gene TRBV6-4; D call uncertain. Germline loops: CDR1 MRHNA, CDR2 SNTAGT. The CDR3 is 15 residues long. Trimming took off 3 bases at V and 1 base at J, with 12 bases between the two ends. The chain's CDR3 is CASSERLQFNYGYTF. CDR3 bases: TGTGCCAGCAGTGAACGCTTACAGTTTAACTATGGCTACACCTTC.

V gene TRBV27 combines with J gene TRBJ2-1; D remains ambiguous. The CDR3 consists of 14 residues. V lost 2 bases, J lost 3 bases, and 8 bases lay in between. Germline-derived CDR1 and CDR2 are MNHEY and SMNVEV (reference sequence). For the CDR3, the DNA is TGTGCCAGCAGTTTACTCCTAGACTACAATGAGCAGTTCTTC. Translating gives CASSLLLDYNEQFF.

A remark on this clone: Other DNA sequences in the same sample also yield this CDR3. J is TRBJ2-7 and V is TRBV5-4; D may be TRBD1 (6 bases). The V gene lost 4 bases and the J gene lost 4 bases, with 15 bases spanning the gap. Germline V lookup: CDR1 SGHNT, CDR2 YYREEE (reference sequence). This CDR3 spans 14 amino acids. The CDR3 DNA is TGTGCCAGCAGCCCCACAGGGCTCAAGTACGAGCAGTACTTC. Encoded protein: CASSPTGLKYEQYF.

The V and J genes are TRBV9 and TRBJ2-7; unclear D gene. The CDR3 length is 13 residues. The germline CDR1 and CDR2 sequences are SGDLS and YYNGEE. V lost 4 bases to trimming and J lost 2 bases, with 10 bases between them. The CDR3 DNA reads as TGTGCCAGCAGCCGTGACTCAACCTACGAGCAGTACTTC. Encoded protein: CASSRDSTYEQYF.

The chain has TRBV7-8 and TRBJ1-2, with 7 bases fitting TRBD1. Germline V CDR1 and CDR2: SGHVS, FQNEAQ. CDR3 length equals 22 residues. Germline trimming cut 2 bases from V and 4 bases from J; bases unmatched to any gene: 28. The CDR3 DNA reads as TGTGCCAGCAGCTTATTTGGACAGGCGGCTAAGAGACCTTTGTCCCCGTCCTATGGCTACACCTTC. Translated: CASSLFGQAAKRPLSPSYGYTF.

CDR3 sequence reads: CASSIESAGATDTQYF. The CDR3 DNA sequence: TGTGCCAGTAGTATAGAATCAGCGGGGGCCACAGATACGCAGTATTTT. V is TRBV19 and J is TRBJ2-3; TRBD2 agrees at 8 bases. V lost 0 bases to trimming and J lost 2 bases; unmatched junction nucleotides: 4. The V gene's germline CDR1 is LNHDA and CDR2 SQIVND (reference sequence). The CDR3 spans 16 residues.

This chain uses TRBV4-1 with TRBJ1-1, with unresolved D. Germline V gene lookup returns CDR1 MGHRA and CDR2 YSYEKL. Trimming pared 3 bases from V and 0 bases from J, leaving 14 bases between. The CDR3 extends over 16 amino acids. In DNA form, the CDR3 reads TGCGCCAGCAGCCACCAACGGGGATCCCTGAACACTGAAGCTTTCTTT. It specifies CASSHQRGSLNTEAFF.

This clone was seen only once. The chain links TRBV5-1 to TRBJ1-2; D is perhaps TRBD1 (6 bases). Per the germline V gene, CDR1 is SGHRS and CDR2 is YFSETQ. This CDR3 contains 15 residues. V gave up 2 bases and J gave up 5 bases, with 16 bases separating them. The CDR3 is CASSFRGPAEYGYTF. CDR3 DNA: TGCGCCAGCAGCTTCAGGGGCCCTGCGGAGTATGGCTACACCTTC.

The V and J genes are TRBV7-2 and TRBJ1-2; D may be TRBD1 (5 bases). Trimming cost V 5 bases and J 3 bases, with 10 bases left between them. Germline CDR1 reads SGHTA; CDR2 reads FQGNSA. The CDR3 contains 13 residues. CDR3 loop: CASSGIRDYGYTF. The CDR3 DNA follows: TGTGCCAGCAGCGGAATCAGGGACTATGGCTACACCTTC.

The rearrangement uses TRBV6-5 and TRBJ2-5; 7 nucleotides agree with TRBD1. V lost 7 bases to trimming and J lost 5 bases; unmatched junction nucleotides: 10. The CDR3 has 14 amino acids. Germline assignment: CDR1 MNHEY and CDR2 SVGAGI. CDR3 region: CASMVTGEGETQYF. The CDR3 nucleotides are TGTGCCAGCATGGTAACAGGGGAAGGGGAGACCCAGTACTTC.

This rearrangement joins TRBV4-2 to TRBJ1-2; possibly TRBD1 for D (6 bases). The CDR3 runs 16 residues. Germline values: CDR1 LGHNA, CDR2 YNFKEQ. V was clipped by 0 bases and J by 4 bases, with 15 bases between them. This chain's CDR3 is CASSQDRRGWAYGYTF. The DNA for the CDR3 is TGTGCCAGCAGCCAAGATCGTAGGGGGTGGGCCTATGGCTACACCTTC.

J is TRBJ2-7 and V is TRBV4-3; D may be TRBD1 (8 bases). Per the germline V gene, CDR1 is LGHNA and CDR2 is YSLEER. This CDR3 comprises 17 residues. Trimming cost V 0 bases and J 3 bases, with 18 bases left between them. The DNA for the CDR3 is TGCGCCAGCAGCCAAGACGGGGGAGGGACAGGACTCTACGAGCAGTACTTC. Its protein product is CASSQDGGGTGLYEQYF.